The following is a TCR beta chain sequence with its context. Its antigen is undetermined. The length of the CDR3 is 14 residues. V lost 1 base and J 4 bases, leaving 11 bases between the germline ends. Germline V lookup: CDR1 GTSNPN, CDR2 SVGIG (reference sequence). Sequenced by immunoSEQ multiplex PCR; TCRdb stores in-frame clones only, minus some. Of roughly 62,000 clones listed, 75% to 90% are singletons. This record belongs to a study of OX40 agonist ivuxolimab in advanced cancers. Turning to the study itself: The study treated patients with ivuxolimab, an agonistic anti-OX40 (CD134) antibody. Three patients showed partial responses: one hepatocellular carcinoma and two cutaneous melanoma cases.

Findings and limits, study-wide: CD8+ T cells showed, on average, more clonal expansion than CD4+ cells. Some nonresponders likewise displayed low normalized T-cell clonal expansion.

The specimen comprised CD4+ or CD8+ T cells sorted from blood, sampled in a trial of the OX40 agonist ivuxolimab. The genes are TRBV30 and TRBJ1-5; D not certain. The source of this sequence is an adult with an advanced solid tumor such as melanoma, head and neck, liver or kidney cancer. CDR3 DNA sequence: TGTGCCTGGAGTGCCCTCGAGAGTAATCAGCCCCAGCATTTT. Its protein is CAWSALESNQPQHF.